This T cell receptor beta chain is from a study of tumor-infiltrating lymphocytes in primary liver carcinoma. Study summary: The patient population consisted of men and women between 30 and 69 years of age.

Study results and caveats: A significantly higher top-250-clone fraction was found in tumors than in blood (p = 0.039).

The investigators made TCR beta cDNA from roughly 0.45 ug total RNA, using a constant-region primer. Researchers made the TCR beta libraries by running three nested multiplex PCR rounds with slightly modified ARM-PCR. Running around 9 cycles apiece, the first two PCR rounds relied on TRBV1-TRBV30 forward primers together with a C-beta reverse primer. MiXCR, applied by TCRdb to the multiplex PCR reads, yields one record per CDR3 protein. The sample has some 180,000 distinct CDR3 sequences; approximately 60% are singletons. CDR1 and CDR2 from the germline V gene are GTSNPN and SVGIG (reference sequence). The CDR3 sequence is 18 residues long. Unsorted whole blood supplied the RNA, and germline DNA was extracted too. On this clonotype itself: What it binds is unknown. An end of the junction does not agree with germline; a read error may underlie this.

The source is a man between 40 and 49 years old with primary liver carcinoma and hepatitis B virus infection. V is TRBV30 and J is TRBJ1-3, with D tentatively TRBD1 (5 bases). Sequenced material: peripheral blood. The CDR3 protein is CAWSGTGPMFYSGYTIYF. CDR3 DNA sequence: TGTGCCTGGAGCGGTACAGGCCCGATGTTCTACTCTGGATACACCATATATTTT.